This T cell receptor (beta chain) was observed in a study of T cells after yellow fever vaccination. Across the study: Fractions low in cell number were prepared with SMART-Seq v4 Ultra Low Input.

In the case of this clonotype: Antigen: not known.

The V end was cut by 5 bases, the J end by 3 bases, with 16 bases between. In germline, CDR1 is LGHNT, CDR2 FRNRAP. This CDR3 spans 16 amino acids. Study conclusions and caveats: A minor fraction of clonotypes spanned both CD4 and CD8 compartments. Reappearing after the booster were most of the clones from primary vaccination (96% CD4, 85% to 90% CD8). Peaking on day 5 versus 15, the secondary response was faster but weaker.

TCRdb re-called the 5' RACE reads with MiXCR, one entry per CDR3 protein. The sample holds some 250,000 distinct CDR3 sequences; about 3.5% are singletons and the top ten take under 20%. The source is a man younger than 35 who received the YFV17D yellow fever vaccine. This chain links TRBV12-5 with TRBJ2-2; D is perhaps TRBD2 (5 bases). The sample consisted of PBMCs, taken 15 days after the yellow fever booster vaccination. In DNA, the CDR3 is TGTGCTAGTGGTCCCATTTGGACTGGAGACACCGGGGAGCTGTTTTTT. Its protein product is CASGPIWTGDTGELFF.